The clone carrying this T cell receptor beta chain was seen just once. The antigen is unknown. Other DNA sequences in the same sample also yield this CDR3. This specimen comes from a study of cytomegalovirus exposure and HLA in healthy donors. Study information: Within the Caucasian-associated ancestry cluster were more than 75% of the 300 to 450 genotyped donors. Findings and caveats of the study: In all likelihood, a cluster of highly shared sequence variants was a sequencing artifact. Around 18,000 TCR beta sequences were associated with HLA alleles at 0.05 false discovery rate in a later analysis.

Each donor was healthy, and each was a bone marrow donor. CDR3 size: 11 residues. Looked up from germline, CDR1 is DFQATT and CDR2 is SNEGSKA (reference sequence). The V and J ends lost 3 bases and 6 bases respectively, with 8 bases between them. With 60 Vbeta and 13 Jbeta primers, the PCR was carried out. The table came from immunoSEQ multiplex PCR; TCRdb's copy has only in-frame clones and leaves some out. The repertoire includes about 190,000 clones, approximately 84% of them detected once, and approximately 3.8% sits in the top ten. The material sequenced was PBMCs. V is TRBV20-1 and J is TRBJ1-2; the D gene is possibly TRBD1 (5 bases). This receptor was obtained from a man between 45 and 60 years old in good health and CMV-seronegative. For the CDR3, the DNA is TGCAGTGCTAGTCGGGGGGATGGCTACACCTTC. This codes for CSASRGDGYTF.